These 32 T cell receptor beta chains share one sample of origin, sequenced in a study of cytomegalovirus exposure and HLA in healthy donors. This PCR relied on a set of 60 Vbeta primers and 13 Jbeta primers. The assay was immunoSEQ multiplex PCR, and TCRdb's table has in-frame clones only and misses some. The table records more than 95,000 clones, approximately 70% of them present only once. Sequencing was carried out using PBMCs. The receptor source for this set is a man in his fifties or sixties in good health and CMV-seropositive.

V usage is TRBV7-2 and J usage is TRBJ1-1; a weak D match, TRBD1 (5 bases). This CDR3 region has 13 residues. V was clipped by 4 bases and J by 8 bases, with 14 bases between them. Germline loops: CDR1 SGHTA, CDR2 FQGNSA. The CDR3 is CASSSNGGTEAFF. The CDR3 DNA reads TGTGCCAGCAGCTCAAACGGGGGGACCGAAGCTTTCTTT.

The chain combines TRBV30 with TRBJ1-2; TRBD1 matches 7 bases. CDR3 length: 11 amino acids. Trimming at V came to 2 bases and at J to 14 bases, leaving 8 bases not matched to a gene. Germline V gene data show CDR1 as GTSNPN and CDR2 as SVGIG (reference sequence). The CDR3 sequence is CAWSSGQVGTF. In DNA, the CDR3 is TGTGCCTGGAGTTCCGGACAGGTCGGAACCTTC.

This chain uses TRBV10-1 with TRBJ1-2; D is uncertain. V was shortened by 6 bases and J by 1 base, with 12 bases between the two germline ends. The CDR3 length is 14 residues. The germline V gene encodes CDR1 WNHNN and CDR2 SYGVQD (reference sequence). CDR3 sequence (DNA): TGCGCCAGCAGCGAGGGTAGAGATAACTATGGCTACACCTTC. Translating gives CASSEGRDNYGYTF.

J is TRBJ2-1 and V is TRBV6-1, with TRBD2 matching 7 bases. This CDR3 is built from 15 residues. V lost 1 base and J lost 5; bases outside the gene matches: 5. The germline CDR1 and CDR2 sequences are MNHNS and SASEGT. CDR3 region: CASSEVLAFHNEQFF. For the CDR3, the DNA is TGTGCCAGCAGTGAAGTACTAGCGTTCCACAATGAGCAGTTCTTC.

The chain joins TRBV11-2 to TRBJ1-2, with 7 positions matching TRBD1. CDR3 length: 13 residues. Germline values: CDR1 SGHAT, CDR2 FQNNGV. The V gene end was trimmed by 5 bases and the J gene end by 6 bases; junction bases not matched to a gene: 6. The CDR3 is CASSEYRGDGYTF. The DNA for the CDR3 is TGTGCCAGCAGCGAATACAGGGGTGATGGCTACACCTTC.

This chain links TRBV11-2 with TRBJ1-4; the D is unclear. CDR3 length: 13 amino acids. Per germline, CDR1 SGHAT and CDR2 FQNNGV. Deletions cut 4 bases from V and 8 bases from J, with 11 bases between. CDR3 in DNA: TGTGCCAGCAGCTATTTGGCAGGCGAAAAACTGTTTTTT. This translates into CASSYLAGEKLFF.

The genes are TRBV9 and TRBJ2-2; the match to TRBD2 covers 9 bases. V shed 3 bases, J shed 6 bases, and the junction held 9 bases outside the gene matches. Germline CDR1 SGDLS, CDR2 YYNGEE. The CDR3 length is 16 residues. The CDR3 DNA is TGTGCCAGCAGCGGCCAAGTAGCGGGGGTTCCCGGGGAGCTGTTTTTT. Its translation: CASSGQVAGVPGELFF.

V usage is TRBV13 and J usage is TRBJ2-2; possibly TRBD2 for D (6 bases). CDR1 and CDR2 (germline): PRHDT, FYEKMQ (reference sequence). Trimming stripped 2 bases from V and 6 bases from J, with 7 bases between. The CDR3 is 13 amino acids. The CDR3 sequence is CASSLWGAGELFF. The CDR3 region has the DNA TGTGCCAGCAGCTTATGGGGGGCCGGGGAGCTGTTTTTT.

The chain combines TRBV4-2 with TRBJ1-5; 8 positions agree with TRBD1. V trimming: 6 bases; J trimming: 5 bases; junction bases outside the gene matches: 9. This CDR3 has 15 amino acids. CDR1 and CDR2 (germline): LGHNA, YNFKEQ. The CDR3 loop reads CASRRTGSSHQPQHF. The CDR3 DNA reads as TGTGCCAGCAGGCGGACAGGGAGCTCGCATCAGCCCCAGCATTTT.

The chain uses TRBV2 and TRBJ2-3; weak D call: TRBD1 (6 bases). Looked up from germline, CDR1 is SNHLY and CDR2 is FYNNEI. The CDR3 covers 14 residues. With 6 bases removed from V and 2 bases from J, the gap between germline ends came to 12 bases. CDR3 loop: CASSLRDTTDTQYF. The CDR3 bases are TGTGCCAGCAGCTTACGGGACACCACAGATACGCAGTATTTT.

The V call is TRBV9, the J call TRBJ1-5; D is unresolved. The CDR3 runs 14 residues. V gave up 4 bases and J gave up 3 bases, with 11 bases separating them. Germline V gene sequence: CDR1 SGDLS, CDR2 YYNGEE. CDR3 in DNA: TGTGCCAGCAGCTCATTCGGGGACAATCAGCCCCAGCATTTT. Residues: CASSSFGDNQPQHF.

This chain uses TRBV28 with TRBJ2-2; possible D gene TRBD1, 7 bases. The germline gives CDR1 MDHEN, CDR2 SYDVKM. CDR3 length: 14 amino acids. With 4 bases removed from V and 6 bases from J, the gap between germline ends came to 12 bases. For the CDR3, the DNA is TGTGCCAGCAGTTACCCAGGGGGGCCCGGGGAGCTGTTTTTT. Amino acid sequence: CASSYPGGPGELFF.

This clone appeared a few times. V and J are TRBV7-9 and TRBJ1-6; D is uncertain. The CDR3 consists of 13 residues. The germline V gene has CDR1 SEHNR and CDR2 FQNEAQ (reference sequence). Trimming stripped 5 bases from V and 8 bases from J, with 10 bases between. The CDR3 DNA is TGTGCCAGCAGCACCGACGGGGATTCACCCCTCCACTTT. This translates into CASSTDGDSPLHF.

The V call is TRBV20-1, the J call TRBJ1-4, with D tentatively TRBD1 (5 bases). The CDR3 has 11 residues. The germline CDR1 and CDR2 sequences are DFQATT and SNEGSKA (reference sequence). The V end lost 3 bases, the J end lost 12 bases, and 11 bases lay between the germline ends. In nucleotides, the CDR3 is TGCAGTGCTAGGAACGGGGGTGAACTGTTTTTT. Protein: CSARNGGELFF.

The chain links TRBV28 to TRBJ2-7, with D perhaps TRBD1 (5 bases). The CDR3 consists of 14 residues. V shed 3 bases and J shed 3 bases, with 12 bases lying between them. Germline V gene lookup returns CDR1 MDHEN and CDR2 SYDVKM. CDR3 sequence (DNA): TGTGCCAGCAGTTTGGGCAGGGAAGTCTACGAGCAGTACTTC. Its translation: CASSLGREVYEQYF.

The chain joins TRBV18 to TRBJ1-4, with 8 positions matching TRBD1. The CDR3 length is 13 residues. Germline V gene lookup returns CDR1 KGHSH and CDR2 LQKENI. V trimming: 10 bases; J trimming: 2 bases; junction bases outside the gene matches: 3. Here the CDR3 DNA reads TGTGCCACTTCAGGGGGCACTAATGAAAAACTGTTTTTT. Protein: CATSGGTNEKLFF.

The chain links TRBV30 to TRBJ2-5; D uncertain. TRBJ2-7 matches the DNA end more closely, so the J call is doubtful. This CDR3 comprises 12 residues. Germline CDR1 is GTSNPN and CDR2 is SVGIG (reference sequence). The CDR3 DNA follows: TGTGCCTGGCGGCTCGACTCCTACGAGCAGTACTTC. Translating it yields CAWRLDSYEQYF.

The chain joins TRBV28 to TRBJ1-5; 8 bases line up with TRBD1. V lost 7 bases, J lost 9 bases, and 14 bases stayed unmatched. CDR3 size: 15 residues. Germline CDR1 is MDHEN and CDR2 is SYDVKM. As DNA, the CDR3 is TGTGCCAGCACCTCAGGGGGCACAACTGATGGGCCCCAGCATTTT. Translating it yields CASTSGGTTDGPQHF.

This clone was seen a few times. The rearrangement links TRBV7-2 to TRBJ2-7; 7 positions agree with TRBD1. CDR3 size: 14 residues. Germline V lookup: CDR1 SGHTA, CDR2 FQGNSA. The V and J ends lost 1 base and 7 bases, in that order; junction bases with no gene match: 7. CDR3 region: CASSLGFRGSEQYF. CDR3 DNA sequence: TGTGCCAGCAGCTTAGGGTTCAGGGGGTCGGAGCAGTACTTC.

This clone has a handful of counts. The chain recombines TRBV9 with TRBJ1-4; no definite D call. The CDR3 runs 16 residues. The V gene's germline CDR1 is SGDLS and CDR2 YYNGEE. V lost 0 bases and J 0 bases, leaving 9 bases between the germline ends. The CDR3 sequence is CASSVASGATNEKLFF. The DNA for the CDR3 is TGTGCCAGCAGCGTAGCTTCGGGTGCAACTAATGAAAAACTGTTTTTT. Variable domain in full (rest from reference TRBV9 and TRBJ1-4): DSGVTQTPKHLITATGQRVTLRCSPRSGDLSVYWYQQSLDQGLQFLIQYYNGEERAKGNILERFSAQQFPDLHSELNLSSLELGDSALYFCASSVASGATNEKLFFGSGTQLSVL.

This rearrangement joins TRBV5-1 to TRBJ1-1; D gene unclear. V was pared by 3 bases and J by 4 bases, with 13 bases between. The V gene's germline CDR1 is SGHRS and CDR2 YFSETQ. The CDR3 has 14 residues. CDR3 sequence reads: CASSSPRAPTEAFF. The CDR3 region has the DNA TGCGCCAGCAGCTCCCCGAGGGCCCCCACTGAAGCTTTCTTT.

The chain has TRBV6-1 and TRBJ1-4; TRBD1 agrees at 9 bases. The CDR3 spans 14 residues. The V and J ends lost 5 bases and 8 bases, in that order; junction bases with no gene match: 6. CDR1 is MNHNS and CDR2 is SASEGT in the germline V gene. The CDR3 sequence is CASSSPGQGEKLFF. The CDR3 bases are TGTGCCAGCAGTTCACCGGGACAGGGCGAAAAACTGTTTTTT.

This chain connects TRBV4-2 to TRBJ2-5, with D tentatively TRBD1 (5 bases). The CDR3 extends over 15 amino acids. V lost 1 base and J lost 3, with 12 bases in between. Germline CDR1 and CDR2: LGHNA and YNFKEQ. The CDR3, as DNA: TGTGCCAGCAGCCAAGTGGACACCGGAGAAGAGACCCAGTACTTC. Its protein is CASSQVDTGEETQYF.

This clone was recorded a few times. The sample holds other DNA sequences that translate to the same CDR3. The CDR3 nucleotides are TGTGCCAGCAGCCCGGACAGAAATCAGCCCCAGCATTTT. Residues: CASSPDRNQPQHF. The V gene is TRBV11-2, the J gene TRBJ1-5; D is possibly TRBD1 (6 bases). The germline V gene encodes CDR1 SGHAT and CDR2 FQNNGV. The CDR3 runs to 13 residues. V was clipped by 5 bases and J by 4 bases, with 9 bases between them.

This clone appeared a few times. The chain uses TRBV11-3 and TRBJ1-1; D ambiguous. The V gene's germline CDR1 is SGHNT and CDR2 YENEEA. The CDR3 contains 13 residues. V was shortened by 3 bases and J by 0 bases, with 5 bases between the two germline ends. The chain's CDR3 is CASSFSLNTEAFF. The CDR3 coding sequence is TGTGCCAGCAGCTTTTCATTGAACACTGAAGCTTTCTTT.

The rearrangement links TRBV14 to TRBJ1-1; 10 positions agree with TRBD1. The germline V gene encodes CDR1 SGHDN and CDR2 FVKESK. The V and J ends lost 4 bases and 7 bases, in that order; junction bases with no gene match: 9. CDR3 length: 15 residues. DNA for the CDR3: TGTGCCAGCAGCCCAATTCGGGACAGGGGATATGAAGCTTTCTTT. Protein: CASSPIRDRGYEAFF.

The chain joins TRBV5-1 to TRBJ2-3; TRBD1 might be the D (5 bases). From germline, CDR1 is SGHRS and CDR2 YFSETQ. Trimming took 1 base from V and 5 from J, leaving 14 bases between them. CDR3 length equals 15 residues. For the CDR3, the DNA is TGCGCCAGCAGCTTGACAGGACACGAGGAAGATACGCAGTATTTT. The encoded protein is CASSLTGHEEDTQYF. The variable domain in full, completed from reference TRBV5-1 and TRBJ2-3, reads KAGVTQTPRYLIKTRGQQVTLSCSPISGHRSVSWYQQTPGQGLQFLFEYFSETQRNKGNFPGRFSGRQFSNSRSEMNVSTLELGDSALYLCASSLTGHEEDTQYFGPGTRLTVL.

The V gene is TRBV10-3, the J gene TRBJ2-5, with unresolved D. Germline V gives CDR1 ENHRY, CDR2 SYGVKD. The ends were cut back, 6 bases at V and 5 bases at J, with 10 bases in the middle. The CDR3 runs to 12 residues. CDR3 residues: CAISPRGETQYF. In nucleotides, the CDR3 is TGTGCCATCAGCCCCCGAGGCGAGACCCAGTACTTC.

This chain links TRBV6-5 with TRBJ2-1, with 10 bases identical to TRBD2. Per the germline V gene, CDR1 is MNHEY and CDR2 is SVGAGI. The CDR3 extends over 14 amino acids. V shed 6 bases and J 4 bases; nucleotides not matched to a gene: 3. Here the CDR3 reads CASSASGGYNEQFF. The CDR3 DNA follows: TGTGCCAGCAGCGCTAGCGGGGGTTACAATGAGCAGTTCTTC.

This clone was detected once. The chain uses TRBV9 and TRBJ2-2, with TRBD1 as a possible D gene (5 bases). Germline V gene lookup returns CDR1 SGDLS and CDR2 YYNGEE. This CDR3 spans 14 amino acids. The V gene lost 3 bases and the J gene lost 5 bases, with 11 bases spanning the gap. CDR3 protein: CASSAKQVTGELFF. CDR3 bases: TGTGCCAGCAGCGCAAAACAGGTTACCGGGGAGCTGTTTTTT.

This clone was picked up a small number of times. The chain recombines TRBV30 with TRBJ2-7, with TRBD2 matching over 9 bases. The V segment lost 2 bases and the J segment 2 bases; nucleotides outside the gene matches: 7. Per the germline V gene, CDR1 is GTSNPN and CDR2 is SVGIG (reference sequence). The CDR3 has 15 amino acids. This chain's CDR3 is CAWSRGRGGTYEQYF. CDR3 DNA sequence: TGTGCCTGGAGTCGTGGGCGGGGGGGAACCTACGAGCAGTACTTC.

V gene TRBV5-1 combines with J gene TRBJ2-2, with TRBD2 matching over 8 bases. CDR3 length equals 14 residues. V lost 4 bases, J lost 6 bases, and 5 bases stayed unmatched. The germline V gene has CDR1 SGHRS and CDR2 YFSETQ. The CDR3 here is CASSRTGGAGELFF. As DNA, the CDR3 is TGCGCCAGCAGCCGGACGGGGGGGGCCGGGGAGCTGTTTTTT.